One sample yielded the 31 T cell receptor beta chains listed below, sequenced in a study of T cell changes during pregnancy in multiple sclerosis. The protocol was immunoSEQ multiplex PCR, while the TCRdb copy is restricted to in-frame clones and leaves out a portion. Among 35,000 to 45,000 clones, 90% to 95% were seen once, and the ten largest hold roughly 0.39%. This specimen consisted of CD4+ T cells from peripheral blood mononuclear cells, obtained in the first trimester of pregnancy. The receptors here all came from a female donor with multiple sclerosis, enrolled in a pregnancy study.

This sequence joins TRBV19 and TRBJ2-1, with TRBD2 identical over 8 bases. The CDR3 runs 14 residues. Germline loops: CDR1 LNHDA, CDR2 SQIVND (reference sequence). V was clipped by 10 bases and J by 3 bases; unmatched bases: 8. The CDR3: CATSPGLGYNEQFF. The DNA for the CDR3 is TGTGCCACATCACCGGGACTAGGCTACAATGAGCAGTTCTTC.

This chain uses TRBV6-5 with TRBJ1-1; 8 bases map to TRBD1. The ends lost 10 bases at V and 3 bases at J; junction bases unmatched: 10. CDR1 and CDR2 from the germline V gene are MNHEY and SVGAGI. This CDR3 region has 14 residues. The CDR3 nucleotides read TGTGCCACCCTAAAAACAGGGGGTGACACTGAAGCTTTCTTT. Encoded protein: CATLKTGGDTEAFF.

This clone was counted a few times. The chain combines TRBV19 with TRBJ2-7; 7 positions match TRBD1. The V gene end was trimmed by 3 bases and the J gene end by 0 bases; junction bases not matched to a gene: 5. This CDR3 contains 15 residues. The germline gives CDR1 LNHDA, CDR2 SQIVND (reference sequence). For the CDR3, the DNA is TGTGCCAGTAGTATTCACAGGGGCACCTCCTACGAGCAGTACTTC. Amino acid sequence: CASSIHRGTSYEQYF.

V is TRBV2 and J is TRBJ1-5; possibly TRBD1 for D (6 bases). Germline values: CDR1 SNHLY, CDR2 FYNNEI. The CDR3 has 13 residues. Trimming removed 7 bases from V and 4 bases from J, with 11 bases in between. CDR3 residues: CASKGQINQPQHF. The CDR3 region has the DNA TGTGCCAGCAAAGGACAGATAAATCAGCCCCAGCATTTT.

The DNA of the CDR3 is TGTGCCAGCAGCGTAAGCGGGAGTTCCTTCTCCGAGCAGTACTTC. Its protein product is CASSVSGSSFSEQYF. The chain joins TRBV9 to TRBJ2-7; TRBD2 matches at 8 bases. V shed 1 base and J 6 bases; nucleotides not matched to a gene: 9. The CDR3 covers 15 residues. Germline CDR1 reads SGDLS; CDR2 reads YYNGEE.

This chain joins TRBV18 and TRBJ1-5; a possible D gene is TRBD1 (5 bases). V was shortened by 5 bases and J by 3 bases, with 11 bases between the two germline ends. The germline V gene has CDR1 KGHSH and CDR2 LQKENI. The CDR3 is 14 amino acids. CDR3 sequence reads: CASSSWGDNQPQHF. CDR3 DNA: TGTGCCAGCTCATCCTGGGGGGACAATCAGCCCCAGCATTTT.

The rearrangement links TRBV20-1 to TRBJ1-1; D is unresolved. This CDR3 contains 11 residues. The germline V gene has CDR1 DFQATT and CDR2 SNEGSKA (reference sequence). With 4 bases removed from V and 1 base from J, the gap between germline ends came to 4 bases. The CDR3 here is CSANRNTEAFF. DNA of the CDR3: TGCAGTGCTAATAGGAACACTGAAGCTTTCTTT.

The V and J genes are TRBV6-5 and TRBJ1-1; no firm D call. Trimming cost V 3 bases and J 1 base, with 6 bases left between them. CDR3 length: 13 amino acids. The V gene's germline CDR1 is MNHEY and CDR2 SVGAGI. CDR3 nucleotide sequence: TGTGCCAGCAGTTATTCCAGGAACACTGAAGCTTTCTTT. This encodes CASSYSRNTEAFF.

CDR3: CASRKEGLVDGNTIYF. The CDR3 region has the DNA TGTGCCAGTAGGAAGGAGGGCTTGGTGGACGGAAACACCATATATTTT. The V and J genes are TRBV19 and TRBJ1-3; D ambiguous. Between the trimmed V and J ends, which lost 6 bases and 4 bases, there was a span of 19 bases. There are 16 residues in the CDR3. Germline V gene lookup returns CDR1 LNHDA and CDR2 SQIVND (reference sequence).

This clone occurred once. The rearrangement joins TRBV6-1 to TRBJ2-7; D possibly corresponds to TRBD2 (7 bases). The germline gives CDR1 MNHNS, CDR2 SASEGT. The CDR3 has 13 amino acids. V was trimmed by 6 bases and J by 5 bases, leaving 14 bases between them. The CDR3 DNA reads as TGTGCCAGCAGGGTGGGGGGGGGCCACGAGCAGTACTTC. Translation gives CASRVGGGHEQYF.

The chain uses TRBV7-9 and TRBJ2-1; the D call may be TRBD1 or TRBD2 (5 bases each). The CDR3 is 13 residues long. V lost 5 bases, J lost 9 bases, and 14 bases lay in between. Germline V gene lookup returns CDR1 SEHNR and CDR2 FQNEAQ (reference sequence). As DNA, the CDR3 is TGTGCCAGCAGCCTAGGGGAGCATGGTGAGCAGTTCTTC. Translating gives CASSLGEHGEQFF. The variable domain in full, with the rest retrieved from reference TRBV7-9 and TRBJ2-1, is DTGVSQNPRHKITKRGQNVTFRCDPISEHNRLYWYRQTLGQGPEFLTYFQNEAQLEKSRLLSDRFSAERPKGSFSTLEIQRTEQGDSAMYLCASSLGEHGEQFFGPGTRLTVL.

V and J are TRBV5-4 and TRBJ2-1; the match to TRBD2 covers 10 bases. The CDR3 contains 16 residues. Trimming cost V 4 bases and J 0 bases; bases outside gene matches: 4. Germline CDR1 SGHNT, CDR2 YYREEE (reference sequence). For the CDR3, the DNA is TGTGCCAGCAGCCCTAGCGGGGGTAGCTCCTACAATGAGCAGTTCTTC. Residues: CASSPSGGSSYNEQFF.

The chain carries TRBV18 and TRBJ1-1; TRBD1 matches at 8 bases. Germline V gene data show CDR1 as KGHSH and CDR2 as LQKENI. CDR3 length: 15 amino acids. V was pared by 3 bases and J by 2 bases, with 5 bases of the junction left unmatched. The CDR3 sequence: CASSPQGQVNTEAFF. CDR3 sequence (DNA): TGTGCCAGCTCACCCCAGGGACAGGTAAACACTGAAGCTTTCTTT. The full variable domain, its missing parts supplied by reference TRBV18 and TRBJ1-1, is NAGVMQNPRHLVRRRGQEARLRCSPMKGHSHVYWYRQLPEEGLKFMVYLQKENIIDESGMPKERFSAEFPKEGPSILRIQQVVRGDSAAYFCASSPQGQVNTEAFFGQGTRLTVV.

The chain uses TRBV2 and TRBJ2-4, with D maybe TRBD2 (5 bases). Between the trimmed V and J ends, which lost 4 bases and 9 bases, there was a span of 7 bases. Per the germline V gene, CDR1 is SNHLY and CDR2 is FYNNEI. The CDR3 sequence is 11 residues long. For the CDR3, the DNA is TGTGCCAGCAGTGGGGAGAGCATTCAGTACTTC. Its protein product is CASSGESIQYF.

J is TRBJ2-3 and V is TRBV27, with 10 bases that match TRBD2. CDR3 length equals 16 residues. Looked up from germline, CDR1 is MNHEY and CDR2 is SMNVEV (reference sequence). The junction had 10 bases not matched to a gene; V was cut back by 4 bases and J by 6 bases. CDR3 in amino acids: CASSWGSGGPSDTQYF. The CDR3 nucleotides read TGTGCCAGCAGTTGGGGTAGCGGGGGGCCGTCTGATACGCAGTATTTT.

The chain uses TRBV9 and TRBJ1-1; D is uncertain. The V gene's germline CDR1 is SGDLS and CDR2 YYNGEE. The germline V and J ends were trimmed by 3 bases and 3 bases, with 12 bases remaining between them. This CDR3 is 14 amino acids long. Here the CDR3 reads CASSAVEVYTEAFF. The CDR3 region has the DNA TGTGCCAGCAGCGCAGTAGAGGTTTACACTGAAGCTTTCTTT.

This chain connects TRBV30 to TRBJ2-6; TRBD2 matches at 9 bases. Germline trimming cut 0 bases from V and 5 bases from J; bases unmatched to any gene: 5. Germline V CDR1 and CDR2: GTSNPN, SVGIG (reference sequence). CDR3 length: 16 amino acids. CDR3 DNA sequence: TGTGCCTGGAGTGTGCGGGGGGGTGTGCGGGCCAACGTCCTGACTTTC. It encodes CAWSVRGGVRANVLTF.

J is TRBJ1-5 and V is TRBV30, with D perhaps TRBD1 (5 bases). Trimming removed 0 bases at V and 4 bases at J, with 10 bases between. This CDR3 has 14 amino acids. Germline V gene data show CDR1 as GTSNPN and CDR2 as SVGIG (reference sequence). The CDR3 DNA reads TGTGCCTGGAGTGTAAGGGGATTGAATCAGCCCCAGCATTTT. The encoded protein is CAWSVRGLNQPQHF.

The chain links TRBV19 to TRBJ1-2; possibly TRBD1 for D (5 bases). The germline V gene has CDR1 LNHDA and CDR2 SQIVND (reference sequence). The CDR3 totals 14 residues. Trimming shortened V by 7 bases and J by 4 bases, and 16 bases separated the two germline ends. Here the CDR3 DNA reads TGTGCCAGTACCTCGTTAGTAGGGGCCTATGGCTACACCTTC. This translates into CASTSLVGAYGYTF.

The chain joins TRBV29-1 to TRBJ2-2; tentatively, D is TRBD2 (5 bases). Trimming pared 5 bases from V and 0 bases from J, leaving 13 bases between. There are 15 residues in the CDR3. Germline V gene lookup returns CDR1 SQVTM and CDR2 ANQGSEA. The CDR3 spells CSVREGGPNTGELFF. In DNA, the CDR3 is TGCAGCGTTCGCGAGGGCGGTCCGAACACCGGGGAGCTGTTTTTT.

The rearrangement uses TRBV19 and TRBJ1-2, with D tentatively TRBD1 (5 bases). V lost 4 bases to trimming and J lost 2 bases, with 14 bases between them. CDR3 length: 15 amino acids. Germline assignment: CDR1 LNHDA and CDR2 SQIVND (reference sequence). The CDR3 reads CASSTLQVGNYGYTF. The CDR3 coding sequence is TGTGCCAGTAGTACCCTACAGGTGGGAAACTATGGCTACACCTTC.

The chain links TRBV5-8 to TRBJ1-5; the D gene is possibly TRBD1 (6 bases). The CDR3 spans 15 residues. The germline CDR1 and CDR2 sequences are SGHTS and YDEGEE. The V and J ends lost 6 bases and 3 bases respectively, with 16 bases between them. The CDR3 nucleotides are TGTGCCAGCACCGGAGACGACAGGACCAATCAGCCCCAGCATTTT. Translated: CASTGDDRTNQPQHF. The full variable domain, rest sourced from reference TRBV5-8 and TRBJ1-5, is EAGVTQSPTHLIKTRGQQATLRCSPISGHTSVYWYQQALGLGLQFLLWYDEGEERNRGNFPPRFSGRQFPNYSSELNVNALELEDSALYLCASTGDDRTNQPQHFGDGTRLSIL.

The chain employs TRBV27 and TRBJ2-3, with D perhaps TRBD2 (6 bases). From germline, CDR1 is MNHEY and CDR2 SMNVEV (reference sequence). V gave up 2 bases and J gave up 2 bases, with 17 bases separating them. The CDR3 consists of 17 residues. This chain's CDR3 is CASSLLRELGNTDTQYF. CDR3 sequence (DNA): TGTGCCAGCAGTTTACTGCGGGAACTCGGGAACACAGATACGCAGTATTTT.

The gene calls are TRBV5-1 and TRBJ2-1, with 11 bases identical to TRBD2. This CDR3 is 15 amino acids long. Germline V lookup: CDR1 SGHRS, CDR2 YFSETQ. J was trimmed by 5 bases and V by 3 bases; bases with no gene match: 4. This chain's CDR3 is CASSSRLAGNNEQFF. CDR3 DNA: TGCGCCAGCAGCTCCCGACTAGCGGGAAACAATGAGCAGTTCTTC.

The genes are TRBV5-6 and TRBJ2-7, with 15 bases that match TRBD2. The CDR3 contains 17 residues. Trimming at V came to 1 base and at J to 1 base, leaving 3 bases not matched to a gene. The germline V gene encodes CDR1 SGHDT and CDR2 YYEEEE. The CDR3 DNA follows: TGTGCCAGCAGCTTGCGGGGACTAGCGGGAGGTTCCTACGAGCAGTACTTC. It yields the protein CASSLRGLAGGSYEQYF.

The V call is TRBV5-6, the J call TRBJ1-2; possibly TRBD1 for D (5 bases). Germline lookup yields CDR1 SGHDT and CDR2 YYEEEE. With 0 bases removed from V and 5 bases from J, the gap between germline ends came to 14 bases. The CDR3 loop spans 15 amino acids. The CDR3 here is CASSLAVGGAYGYTF. In DNA, the CDR3 is TGTGCCAGCAGCTTGGCGGTTGGAGGGGCTTATGGCTACACCTTC.

The chain combines TRBV2 with TRBJ2-3; 7 nucleotides match TRBD1. J gave up 13 bases and V 7 bases, and 8 bases lay outside the gene matches. CDR1 is SNHLY and CDR2 is FYNNEI in the germline V gene. The CDR3 sequence is 11 residues long. The CDR3 region is CASTTGTAKYF. The CDR3 DNA reads TGTGCCAGCACCACCGGGACAGCAAAGTATTTT.

V is TRBV10-3 and J is TRBJ2-2; TRBD1 matches at 7 bases. V shed 3 bases, J shed 1 base, and the junction held 11 bases outside the gene matches. The CDR3 is 18 residues long. Looked up from germline, CDR1 is ENHRY and CDR2 is SYGVKD. This chain's CDR3 is CAISDSPDRLMNTGELFF. CDR3 DNA sequence: TGTGCCATCAGTGACTCTCCGGACAGGTTGATGAACACCGGGGAGCTGTTTTTT.

This clone was found a few times. CDR3 amino acids: CASSQRGGDNEQFF. Here the CDR3 DNA reads TGTGCCAGCAGCCAAAGAGGCGGAGACAATGAGCAGTTCTTC. The gene calls are TRBV4-2 and TRBJ2-1, with D hard to call. CDR1 LGHNA and CDR2 YNFKEQ come from the germline V gene. The CDR3 has 14 amino acids. Trimming removed 2 bases from V and 5 bases from J, with 10 bases in between.

The V call is TRBV6-6, the J call TRBJ1-2; possible D gene TRBD1, 6 bases. The germline V gene has CDR1 MNHNY and CDR2 SVGAGI (reference sequence). This CDR3 is built from 14 residues. Trimming cost V 5 bases and J 2 bases, with 12 bases left between them. In nucleotides, the CDR3 is TGTGCCAGCAGTGGACAGCTAAGAAACTATGGCTACACCTTC. Residues: CASSGQLRNYGYTF.

This chain connects TRBV19 to TRBJ1-5; no definite D call. Germline V gene lookup returns CDR1 LNHDA and CDR2 SQIVND (reference sequence). CDR3 length: 15 residues. With 3 bases removed from V and 3 bases from J, the gap between germline ends came to 12 bases. DNA of the CDR3: TGTGCCAGTAGTATCGCCGAGGGTCCCAATCAGCCCCAGCATTTT. This codes for CASSIAEGPNQPQHF.